The clone carrying this T cell receptor beta chain was counted a few times. What it recognizes is unknown. The data derive from a study of Graves' ophthalmopathy and Graves' hyperthyroidism. Study-level results: In blood appeared most of the expanded thyroid clonotypes whose frequency exceeded 0.001.

CDR1 and CDR2 (germline): SNHLY, FYNNEI. The CDR3 is 12 amino acids. Trimming pared 8 bases from V and 4 bases from J, leaving 10 bases between. Amplification of TCR beta CDR3 regions used RNA transcripts. HTBI-primed RT-PCR formed the first round, and a multiplex PCR formed the second. TCRdb re-called the multiplex PCR reads with MiXCR, one entry per CDR3 protein. The sample lists 560,000 or so distinct CDR3 sequences, 35% to 40% occurring once. This TCR derives from an adult man with Graves' hyperthyroidism. V and J are TRBV2 and TRBJ2-3, with D unresolved. Sequenced: peripheral blood or thyroid tissue (not recorded which). CDR3 loop: CASPLGPDTQYF. CDR3 sequence (DNA): TGTGCCAGCCCTCTGGGCCCAGATACGCAGTATTTT.